This TCR beta chain is drawn from a study of blood T cell repertoires in COVID-19. For the study at large: COVID-19 samples from acute and convalescent phases originated in the United States, Italy and Spain.

Germline-derived CDR1 and CDR2 are KGHSH and LQKENI. This CDR3 has 17 amino acids. The junction had 15 bases not matched to a gene; V was cut back by 5 bases and J by 5 bases. In the authors' methods: Reference gene primer amplification gave nucleated cell count estimates. The assay was immunoSEQ multiplex PCR, and TCRdb's table has in-frame clones only and misses some. V, J and clone size were drawn from that table, and D and trimming were deduced from the DNA. Found here are 250,000 or so clones, 87% of them singletons; the top ten hold around 3.3%. This clone was seen just once. The sample taken for sequencing was peripheral blood. This receptor was obtained from a man aged 18 to 29 with active or convalescent COVID-19. The chain uses TRBV18 and TRBJ1-1, with 9 positions matching TRBD1. The CDR3 region is CASSGLGQGSIGTEAFF. In nucleotides, the CDR3 is TGTGCCAGCTCAGGTCTCGGACAGGGGTCGATTGGGACTGAAGCTTTCTTT.